This TCR beta chain was sequenced in a study of blood T cell repertoires in COVID-19. Overall study context: Some COVID-19 samples were acute and others convalescent; all came from the United States, Italy and Spain. From T cells, B-cell-depleted T cells, or PBMCs came the material, which was cDNA or gDNA.

Germline V CDR1 and CDR2: SGHRS, YFSETQ. The CDR3 spans 15 residues. The V and J ends lost 5 bases and 3 bases, in that order; junction bases with no gene match: 4. In the original processing: It was from reference gene primer amplification that nucleated cell counts were estimated. Sequencing was performed with immunoSEQ multiplex PCR; in TCRdb, only in-frame clones are kept and a portion is missing. V and J calls and clone size follow that table, whereas D and trimming were derived from the DNA. Of over 60,000 clones detected, approximately 80% appear once; the ten largest clones hold roughly 12%. This clonotype was sampled from a human donor in a cohort sampled during active COVID-19. The rearrangement joins TRBV5-1 to TRBJ2-6; 8 bases agree with TRBD2. Sequenced sample: peripheral blood. DNA of the CDR3: TGCGCCAGCAGGGATACTAGCGGTGGGGCCAACGTCCTGACTTTC. It encodes CASRDTSGGANVLTF. Looking up the rest from reference TRBV5-1 and TRBJ2-6 gives the full variable domain: KAGVTQTPRYLIKTRGQQVTLSCSPISGHRSVSWYQQTPGQGLQFLFEYFSETQRNKGNFPGRFSGRQFSNSRSEMNVSTLELGDSALYLCASRDTSGGANVLTFGAGSRLTVL.